The 23 T cell receptor beta chains given below trace back to one sample, sequenced in a study of T cells in Graves' hyperthyroidism and ophthalmopathy. Regions amplified from RNA transcripts were the TCR beta CDR3 regions. In the first-round RT-PCR of the TCR CDR3, the HTBI primer set was used. TCRdb used MiXCR to reprocess the multiplex PCR reads, holding one entry per CDR3 protein. The profile covers a few hundred thousand distinct CDR3 sequences, with about 16% appearing a single time and approximately 30% taken by the ten largest. The sequenced sample consisted of blood. These TCRs come from a woman aged 25 to 39 with Graves' hyperthyroidism.

V gene TRBV28 combines with J gene TRBJ1-2; 8 bases map to TRBD1. Germline CDR1 MDHEN, CDR2 SYDVKM. V shed 6 bases, J shed 7 bases, and the junction held 10 bases outside the gene matches. The CDR3 is 14 residues long. CDR3 residues: CASSRAGGGSGYTF. The CDR3 nucleotides are TGTGCCAGCAGCAGGGCAGGGGGCGGTAGTGGCTACACCTTC.

This clonotype was recorded many times. J is TRBJ2-7 and V is TRBV7-2; 12 nucleotides match TRBD2. The CDR3 is 17 amino acids. With V trimmed by 0 bases and J by 5 bases, 8 bases remained unmatched. The germline gives CDR1 SGHTA, CDR2 FQGNSA. The CDR3 coding sequence is TGTGCCAGCAGCTTAGCCCCGACTAGCGGGAGAAGAAACGAGCAGTACTTC. Translation gives CASSLAPTSGRRNEQYF.

This clonotype came up many times. The chain joins TRBV28 to TRBJ2-2; 7 bases line up with TRBD2. Trimming at V came to 7 bases and at J to 1 base, leaving 6 bases not matched to a gene. The germline gives CDR1 MDHEN, CDR2 SYDVKM. The CDR3 is 15 residues long. CDR3 bases: TGTGCCAGCATCTGGGAGGGCCGGAACACCGGGGAGCTGTTTTTT. Translation: CASIWEGRNTGELFF.

This clonotype appeared many times. The V call is TRBV27, the J call TRBJ2-3, with 7 bases that match TRBD2. V shed 7 bases, J shed 3 bases, and the junction held 10 bases outside the gene matches. In germline, CDR1 is MNHEY, CDR2 SMNVEV (reference sequence). This CDR3 has 15 amino acids. The CDR3 loop is CASTQSGARTDTQYF. The CDR3 nucleotides are TGTGCCAGCACCCAAAGCGGGGCAAGGACAGATACGCAGTATTTT.

As for this clonotype: Given a much more abundant clone one base away, this may be a read error. The chain is built from TRBV27 and TRBJ2-7; a possible D gene is TRBD1 (5 bases). Per germline, CDR1 MNHEY and CDR2 SMNVEV (reference sequence). This CDR3 region has 15 residues. The CDR3 bases are TGTGCCAGCAGTTTATGGGCAGGGATCTCCTACGAGCAGTGCTTC. Translated: CASSLWAGISYEQCF.

The V call is TRBV15, the J call TRBJ1-5; D remains unclear. V dropped 3 bases and J dropped 4 bases, with 13 bases sitting between them. CDR3 length equals 15 residues. Germline CDR1 is LNHNV and CDR2 is YYDKDF (reference sequence). CDR3 bases: TGTGCCACCAGCAGCGGGCGAACCAAAAATCAGCCCCAGCATTTT. This gives the protein CATSSGRTKNQPQHF.

CDR3 sequence (DNA): TGTGCCAGCAGCGCCGGACTAGCGGAATCCAATGAGCAGTTCTTC. Its protein is CASSAGLAESNEQFF. The J gene is TRBJ2-1, the V gene TRBV5-4, with TRBD2 identical over 10 bases. The CDR3 consists of 15 residues. In germline, CDR1 is SGHNT, CDR2 YYREEE (reference sequence). After removal of 4 bases from V and 6 bases from J, the junction contained 7 bases not matched to a gene.

This clonotype was detected ten times or more. The V gene is TRBV6-2 or TRBV6-3, the J gene TRBJ2-5; D gene ambiguous. Germline V lookup: CDR1 MNHEY, CDR2 SVGEGT. This CDR3 is 14 amino acids long. V lost 2 bases to trimming and J lost 1 base, with 8 bases between them. The CDR3 sequence: CASSYRSGQETQYF. In DNA form, the CDR3 reads TGTGCCAGCAGTTACAGGTCAGGCCAAGAGACCCAGTACTTC.

This clonotype appeared a few times. For the CDR3, the DNA is TGTGCCAGCTCCCCCGGACTAGCGGAGAGCACAGATACGCAGTATTTT. This encodes CASSPGLAESTDTQYF. This sequence joins TRBV18 and TRBJ2-3; 10 positions match TRBD2. This CDR3 region has 16 residues. Germline V gene data show CDR1 as KGHSH and CDR2 as LQKENI. With V trimmed by 6 bases and J by 0 bases, 6 bases remained unmatched.

This clonotype came up many times. The chain uses TRBV19 and TRBJ2-7, with D possibly being TRBD1 (6 bases). V shed 3 bases and J shed 2 bases, with 8 bases lying between them. The CDR3 sequence is 13 residues long. Germline lookup yields CDR1 LNHDA and CDR2 SQIVND (reference sequence). CDR3 amino acids: CASSIAGAYEQYF. CDR3 nucleotide sequence: TGTGCCAGTAGTATCGCAGGGGCCTACGAGCAGTACTTC.

The table lists this clonotype with a few counts. V and J are TRBV27 and TRBJ2-5; D remains ambiguous. This CDR3 comprises 14 residues. V gave up 3 bases and J gave up 2 bases, with 10 bases separating them. The germline CDR1 and CDR2 sequences are MNHEY and SMNVEV (reference sequence). DNA for the CDR3: TGTGCCAGCAGTTTTGTCGGGCTTCAAGAGACCCAGTACTTC. It is translated as CASSFVGLQETQYF.

This clonotype was counted ten times or more. The chain combines TRBV6-2 or TRBV6-3 with TRBJ2-7; D ambiguous. This CDR3 has 13 residues. From germline, CDR1 is MNHEY and CDR2 SVGEGT. Trimming removed 5 bases from V and 7 bases from J, with 15 bases in between. The CDR3 loop reads CASSPLEAREQYF. CDR3 in DNA: TGTGCCAGCAGTCCCTTGGAAGCGCGGGAGCAGTACTTC.

This clonotype was recorded a few times. The gene calls are TRBV6-5 and TRBJ2-1; the match to TRBD1 covers 7 bases. The germline gives CDR1 MNHEY, CDR2 SVGAGI. The trim removed 2 bases at V and 3 bases at J, leaving 1 base unmatched. The CDR3 is 14 amino acids. The CDR3 protein is CASSYDRVYNEQFF. CDR3 DNA sequence: TGTGCCAGCAGTTACGACAGGGTCTACAATGAGCAGTTCTTC.

Of note for this clonotype: This may arise from a read error, as a much more abundant clone is one base away. The chain carries TRBV27 and TRBJ2-5, with D possibly matching TRBD1 (6 bases). Germline CDR1 and CDR2: MNHEY and SMNVEV (reference sequence). The CDR3 covers 14 residues. The CDR3 sequence: CASSPRQAQETQNF. The CDR3, as DNA: TGTGCCAGCAGTCCACGACAGGCTCAAGAGACCCAGAACTTC.

This clonotype appeared a few times. V and J are TRBV20-1 and TRBJ1-2, with no clear D. CDR3 length: 10 amino acids. The V gene's germline CDR1 is DFQATT and CDR2 SNEGSKA (reference sequence). DNA of the CDR3: TGCAGAACTGATACCGGGCCGCACACCTTC. This sequence encodes CRTDTGPHTF.

The chain joins TRBV2 to TRBJ2-1; no clear D. The length of the CDR3 is 12 residues. Trimming cost V 0 bases and J 3 bases, with 0 bases left between them. The germline gives CDR1 SNHLY, CDR2 FYNNEI. The CDR3: CASSEAYNEQFF. For the CDR3, the DNA is TGTGCCAGCAGTGAAGCCTACAATGAGCAGTTCTTC.

The V call is TRBV9, the J call TRBJ1-2; D not certain. Germline assignment: CDR1 SGDLS and CDR2 YYNGEE. Deletions cut 7 bases from V and 0 bases from J, with 13 bases between. The CDR3 totals 14 residues. The CDR3 is CASHVRRSNYGYTF. CDR3 bases: TGTGCCAGCCACGTCAGGCGATCTAACTATGGCTACACCTTC.

This chain links TRBV5-1 with TRBJ2-1; D unresolved. The CDR3 extends over 16 amino acids. V gave up 0 bases and J gave up 0 bases, with 10 bases separating them. The germline V gene encodes CDR1 SGHRS and CDR2 YFSETQ. The chain's CDR3 is CASSLDTSSSYNEQFF. The CDR3 DNA is TGCGCCAGCAGCTTGGACACCTCGAGCTCCTACAATGAGCAGTTCTTC.

This clonotype was picked up many times. The CDR3 loop is CASSLQGYRADTQYF. CDR3 DNA: TGTGCCAGCAGCTTACAGGGGTATCGTGCAGATACGCAGTATTTT. The chain uses TRBV7-2 and TRBJ2-3, with a weak D call TRBD1 (6 bases). CDR3 size: 15 residues. V lost 2 bases to trimming and J lost 4 bases, with 13 bases between them. In germline, CDR1 is SGHTA, CDR2 FQGNSA.

This chain links TRBV2 with TRBJ2-4; D is possibly TRBD1 (6 bases). The CDR3 is made up of 13 amino acids. With 5 bases removed from V and 14 bases from J, the gap between germline ends came to 19 bases. The germline V gene encodes CDR1 SNHLY and CDR2 FYNNEI. CDR3 region: CASSLYQTGPEYF. The CDR3 DNA sequence: TGTGCCAGCAGTTTATACCAGACAGGCCCTGAGTACTTC.

V is TRBV29-1 and J is TRBJ2-2; a possible D gene is TRBD1 (8 bases). V dropped 6 bases and J dropped 6 bases, with 17 bases sitting between them. The CDR3 is made up of 14 amino acids. CDR1 is SQVTM and CDR2 is ANQGSEA in the germline V gene. CDR3 bases: TGCAGCGTCCCGCGGGGGACAGGTTCCGGGGAGCTGTTTTTT. Translating it yields CSVPRGTGSGELFF.

In its sample, this clonotype was seen many times. V usage is TRBV27 and J usage is TRBJ2-3; 12 nucleotides agree with TRBD2. The CDR3 has 17 amino acids. Germline V gene sequence: CDR1 MNHEY, CDR2 SMNVEV (reference sequence). After removal of 0 bases from V and 6 bases from J, the junction contained 7 bases not matched to a gene. The CDR3 DNA reads as TGTGCCAGCAGTTTATCGGCTAGCGGGAGGGCCGGGGATACGCAGTATTTT. Its protein product is CASSLSASGRAGDTQYF.

The chain couples TRBV27 to TRBJ1-5; D is unclear. V lost 8 bases to trimming and J lost 1 base, with 12 bases between them. Germline values: CDR1 MNHEY, CDR2 SMNVEV (reference sequence). This CDR3 spans 14 amino acids. CDR3 in amino acids: CASGSNESNQPQHF. DNA of the CDR3: TGTGCCAGCGGGAGTAACGAGAGCAATCAGCCCCAGCATTTT.